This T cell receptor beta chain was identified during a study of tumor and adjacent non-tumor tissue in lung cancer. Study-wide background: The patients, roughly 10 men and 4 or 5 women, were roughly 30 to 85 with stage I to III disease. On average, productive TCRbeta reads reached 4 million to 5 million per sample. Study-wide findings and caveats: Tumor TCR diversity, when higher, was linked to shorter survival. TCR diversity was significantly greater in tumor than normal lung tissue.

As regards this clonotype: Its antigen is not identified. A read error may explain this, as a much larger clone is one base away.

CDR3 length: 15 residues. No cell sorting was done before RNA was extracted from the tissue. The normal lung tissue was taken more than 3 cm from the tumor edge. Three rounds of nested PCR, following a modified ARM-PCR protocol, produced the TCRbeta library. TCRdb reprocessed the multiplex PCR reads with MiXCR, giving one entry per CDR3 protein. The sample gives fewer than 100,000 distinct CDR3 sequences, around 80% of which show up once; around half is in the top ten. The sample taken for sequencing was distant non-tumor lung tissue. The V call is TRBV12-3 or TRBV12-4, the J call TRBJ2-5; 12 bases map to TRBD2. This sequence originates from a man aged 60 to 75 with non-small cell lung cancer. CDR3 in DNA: TGTGCCAGCAGCCTAGGACTAGCGGGGAAGGAGACCCAGTGCTTC. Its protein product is CASSLGLAGKETQCF.